The clone carrying this TCR beta chain has ten or more counts. This sample is drawn from a study of T-cell reconstitution after alpha-beta-depleted transplantation in children. TCRbeta library construction was performed incorporating unique molecular identifiers. Each CDR3 protein is one row after TCRdb ran MiXCR on the PCR reads. The table has over 150,000 distinct CDR3 sequences, around 7% seen once. V trimming: 1 base; J trimming: 1 base; junction bases outside the gene matches: 6. The CDR3 totals 16 residues. Per the germline V gene, CDR1 is SEHNR and CDR2 is FQNEAQ (reference sequence). The material sequenced was PBMCs, taken before TCRalphabeta/CD19-depleted stem cell transplant. The source of this sequence is a boy younger than 10 with acute lymphoblastic leukemia, due to receive a stem cell transplant. The chain carries TRBV7-9 and TRBJ2-7; 8 positions match TRBD2. The CDR3 sequence: CASSLGTSSGSYEQYF. The CDR3 DNA sequence: TGTGCCAGCAGCTTAGGGACTAGCTCGGGTTCCTACGAGCAGTACTTC.